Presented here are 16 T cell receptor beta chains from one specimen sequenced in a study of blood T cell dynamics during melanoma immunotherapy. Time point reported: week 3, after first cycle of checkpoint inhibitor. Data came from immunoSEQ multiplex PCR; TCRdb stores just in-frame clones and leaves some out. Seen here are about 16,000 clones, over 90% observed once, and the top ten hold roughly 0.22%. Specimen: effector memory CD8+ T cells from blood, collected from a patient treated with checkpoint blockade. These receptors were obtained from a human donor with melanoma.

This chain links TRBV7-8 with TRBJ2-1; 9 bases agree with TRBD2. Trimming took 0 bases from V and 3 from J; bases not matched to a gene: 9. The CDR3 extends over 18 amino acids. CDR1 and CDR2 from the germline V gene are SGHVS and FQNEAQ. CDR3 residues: CASSLALRLADIYNEQFF. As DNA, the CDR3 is TGTGCCAGCAGCTTAGCGCTAAGACTAGCGGATATCTACAATGAGCAGTTCTTC.

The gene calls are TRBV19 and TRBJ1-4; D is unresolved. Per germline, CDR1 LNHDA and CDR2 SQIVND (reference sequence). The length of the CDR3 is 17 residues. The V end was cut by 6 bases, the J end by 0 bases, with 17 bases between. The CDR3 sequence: CASRFGPRGSTNEKLFF. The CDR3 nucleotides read TGTGCCAGTAGATTTGGTCCTCGGGGTTCAACTAATGAAAAACTGTTTTTT. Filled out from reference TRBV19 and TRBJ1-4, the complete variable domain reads DGGITQSPKYLFRKEGQNVTLSCEQNLNHDAMYWYRQDPGQGLRLIYYSQIVNDFQKGDIAEGYSVSREKKESFPLTVTSAQKNPTAFYLCASRFGPRGSTNEKLFFGSGTQLSVL.

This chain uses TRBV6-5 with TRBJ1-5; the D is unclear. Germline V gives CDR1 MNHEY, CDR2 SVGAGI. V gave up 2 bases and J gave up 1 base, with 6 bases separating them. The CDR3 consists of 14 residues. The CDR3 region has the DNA TGTGCCAGCAGTTACGCATCCAGCAATCAGCCCCAGCATTTT. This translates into CASSYASSNQPQHF.

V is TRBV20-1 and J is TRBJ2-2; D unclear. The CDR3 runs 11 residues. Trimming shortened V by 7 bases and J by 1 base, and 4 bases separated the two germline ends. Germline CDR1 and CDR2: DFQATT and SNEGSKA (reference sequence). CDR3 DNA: TGCAGTGGCCTGAACACCGGGGAGCTGTTTTTT. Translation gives CSGLNTGELFF.

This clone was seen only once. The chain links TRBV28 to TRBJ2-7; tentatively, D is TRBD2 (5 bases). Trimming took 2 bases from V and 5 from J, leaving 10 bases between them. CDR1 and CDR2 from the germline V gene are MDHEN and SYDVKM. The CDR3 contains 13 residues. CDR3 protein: CASSLIGSNEQYF. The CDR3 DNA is TGTGCCAGCAGTTTAATAGGGAGCAACGAGCAGTACTTC.

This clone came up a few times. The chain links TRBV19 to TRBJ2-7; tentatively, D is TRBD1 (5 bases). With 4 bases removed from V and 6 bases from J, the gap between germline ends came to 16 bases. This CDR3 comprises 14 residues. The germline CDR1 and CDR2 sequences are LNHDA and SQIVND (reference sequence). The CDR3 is CASSSDSTLGEQYF. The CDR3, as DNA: TGTGCCAGTAGTAGCGACAGTACCTTGGGCGAGCAGTACTTC.

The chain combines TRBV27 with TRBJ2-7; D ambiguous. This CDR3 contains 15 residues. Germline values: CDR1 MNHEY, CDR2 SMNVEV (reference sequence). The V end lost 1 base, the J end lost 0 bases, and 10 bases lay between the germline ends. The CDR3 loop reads CASSLYPMSSYEQYF. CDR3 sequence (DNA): TGTGCCAGCAGTTTATACCCCATGAGCTCCTACGAGCAGTACTTC.

CDR3 nucleotides: TGTGCCAGCAGCCTGGGGTCAGGGGGCCCCTACGAGCAGTACTTC. Translation gives CASSLGSGGPYEQYF. The J gene is TRBJ2-5, the V gene TRBV7-3; the match to TRBD1 covers 8 bases. The better agreement between TRBJ2-7 and the DNA end casts doubt on the J call. The CDR3 is 15 residues long. Germline V gene lookup returns CDR1 SGHTA and CDR2 FQGTGA.

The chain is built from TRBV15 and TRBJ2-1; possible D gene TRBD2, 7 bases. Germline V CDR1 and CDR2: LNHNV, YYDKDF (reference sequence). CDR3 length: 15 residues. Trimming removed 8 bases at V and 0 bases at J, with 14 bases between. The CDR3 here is CATSGGRGSYNEQFF. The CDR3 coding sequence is TGTGCCACCTCCGGGGGGCGAGGCTCCTACAATGAGCAGTTCTTC.

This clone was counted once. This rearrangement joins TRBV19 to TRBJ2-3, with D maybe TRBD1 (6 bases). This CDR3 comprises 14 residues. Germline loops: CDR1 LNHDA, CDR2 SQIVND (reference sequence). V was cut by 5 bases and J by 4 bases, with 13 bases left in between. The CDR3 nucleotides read TGTGCCAGTAGTTCTCGGACAGATTCAGATACGCAGTATTTT. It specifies CASSSRTDSDTQYF.

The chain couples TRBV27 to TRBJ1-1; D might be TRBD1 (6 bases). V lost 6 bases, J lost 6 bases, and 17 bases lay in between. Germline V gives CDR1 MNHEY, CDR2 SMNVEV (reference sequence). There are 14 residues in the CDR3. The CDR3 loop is CASRRQDPRAEAFF. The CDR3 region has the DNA TGTGCCAGCAGGCGACAGGACCCTCGGGCTGAAGCTTTCTTT.

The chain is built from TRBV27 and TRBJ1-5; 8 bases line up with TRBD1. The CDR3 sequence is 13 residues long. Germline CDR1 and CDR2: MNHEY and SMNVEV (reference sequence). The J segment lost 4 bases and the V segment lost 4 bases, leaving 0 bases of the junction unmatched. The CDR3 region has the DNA TGTGCCAGCAGTTGGGACAGGAATCAGCCCCAGCATTTT. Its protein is CASSWDRNQPQHF.

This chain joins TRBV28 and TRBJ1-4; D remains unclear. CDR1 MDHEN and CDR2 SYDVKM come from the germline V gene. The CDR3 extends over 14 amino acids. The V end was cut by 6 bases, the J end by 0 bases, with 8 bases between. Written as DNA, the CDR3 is TGTGCCAGCAGCCTGTCTCCAACTAATGAAAAACTGTTTTTT. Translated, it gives CASSLSPTNEKLFF.

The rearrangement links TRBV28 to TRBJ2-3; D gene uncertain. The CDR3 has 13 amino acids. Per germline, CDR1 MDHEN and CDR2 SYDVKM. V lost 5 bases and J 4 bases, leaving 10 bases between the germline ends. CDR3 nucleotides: TGTGCCAGCAGTACCGACCTTGCAGATACGCAGTATTTT. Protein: CASSTDLADTQYF.

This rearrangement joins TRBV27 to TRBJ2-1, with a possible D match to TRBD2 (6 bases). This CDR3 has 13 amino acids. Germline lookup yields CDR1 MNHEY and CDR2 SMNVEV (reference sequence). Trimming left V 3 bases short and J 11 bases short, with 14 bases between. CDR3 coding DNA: TGTGCCAGCAGTTTTGGTAGCGGCAGTAAGCAGTTCTTC. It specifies CASSFGSGSKQFF.

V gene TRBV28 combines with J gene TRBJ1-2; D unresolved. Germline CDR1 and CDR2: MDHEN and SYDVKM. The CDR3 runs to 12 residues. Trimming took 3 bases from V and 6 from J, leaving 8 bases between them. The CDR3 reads CASSFRPDGYTF. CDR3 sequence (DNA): TGTGCCAGCAGTTTTCGACCGGATGGCTACACCTTC.